This T cell receptor (beta chain) was sequenced for a study of cytomegalovirus exposure and HLA in healthy donors. Germline V gene lookup returns CDR1 SNHLY and CDR2 FYNNEI. V gave up 6 bases and J gave up 10 bases; unmatched junction bases: 5. The CDR3 is 12 residues long. Amplification used 60 Vbeta primers and 13 Jbeta primers. Method: immunoSEQ multiplex PCR; TCRdb's copy keeps in-frame clones and lacks some. The sample holds some 76,000 clones, more than 80% seen once. This clonotype was sampled from a woman aged 25 to 39 in good health and CMV-seronegative. The sample comprised PBMCs. The genes are TRBV2 and TRBJ2-1; 8 bases line up with TRBD2. The CDR3 DNA reads as TGTGCCAGCAGGATACTAGCGGCGGAGCAGTTCTTC. Its translation: CASRILAAEQFF.